The next 23 T cell receptor beta chains were all read from a single sample in a study of response to subunit inactivated influenza vaccine. TCRdb re-called the RT-PCR reads with MiXCR, one entry per CDR3 protein. The sample includes about half a million distinct CDR3 sequences, 9.5% to 13% seen only once; the top ten take less than 15%. The specimen comprised PBMCs from blood, sampled about 40 days after vaccination. These receptors were taken from a man aged 45-65 years who received an inactivated influenza vaccine.

J is TRBJ2-1 and V is TRBV11-2, with 7 bases matching TRBD2. With V trimmed by 1 base and J by 7 bases, 10 bases remained unmatched. The CDR3 length is 16 residues. CDR1 is SGHAT, CDR2 FQNNGV, per germline. In DNA form, the CDR3 reads TGTGCCAGCAGCTTAGCTGACGGCGGGGGTCGGAATGAGCAGTTCTTC. This codes for CASSLADGGGRNEQFF.

This clonotype showed up many times. The chain couples TRBV6-1 to TRBJ2-2, with a tentative D call TRBD1 (6 bases). Trimming removed 6 bases at V and 1 base at J, with 9 bases between. Germline CDR1 is MNHNS and CDR2 is SASEGT. The CDR3 is 14 amino acids. CDR3 amino acids: CASRRGQNTGELFF. DNA for the CDR3: TGTGCCAGCAGGAGGGGACAGAACACCGGGGAGCTGTTTTTT.

V and J are TRBV5-1 and TRBJ2-7; possibly TRBD2 for D (5 bases). CDR3 length equals 14 residues. The germline V gene has CDR1 SGHRS and CDR2 YFSETQ. Between the trimmed V and J ends, which lost 4 bases and 3 bases, there was a span of 14 bases. The CDR3 region has the DNA TGCGCCAGCAGCGTCGGGGAAAGAGGCTACGAGCAGTACTTC. Translation: CASSVGERGYEQYF.

The V call is TRBV7-2, the J call TRBJ1-6; 7 bases are a match to TRBD1. Unmatched junction bases numbered 7, after V lost 5 bases and J lost 6 bases. The V gene's germline CDR1 is SGHTA and CDR2 FQGNSA. This CDR3 comprises 15 residues. CDR3 DNA: TGTGCCAGCAGCCCGTCCGGGGACAGTAATTCACCCCTCCACTTT. It translates to CASSPSGDSNSPLHF. The full variable domain, in which reference TRBV7-2 and TRBJ1-6 provide the parts outside the CDR3, is GAGVSQSPSNKVTEKGKDVELRCDPISGHTALYWYRQSLGQGLEFLIYFQGNSAPDKSGLPSDRFSAERTGGSVSTLTIQRTQQEDSAVYLCASSPSGDSNSPLHFGNGTRLTVT.

This clonotype was detected only a few times. The chain has TRBV7-8 and TRBJ2-6; D is possibly TRBD1 or TRBD2 (5 bases each). The V gene lost 5 bases and the J gene lost 1 base, with 12 bases spanning the gap. This CDR3 spans 16 amino acids. Looked up from germline, CDR1 is SGHVS and CDR2 is FQNEAQ. CDR3 sequence reads: CASSPGPGSGANVLTF. For the CDR3, the DNA is TGTGCCAGCAGCCCGGGACCGGGTTCTGGGGCCAACGTCCTGACTTTC.

This chain connects TRBV4-1 to TRBJ1-2, with 10 nucleotides matching TRBD1. This CDR3 spans 14 amino acids. With 0 bases clipped from V and 6 bases from J, the junction kept 1 base outside the gene matches. Germline V gene sequence: CDR1 MGHRA, CDR2 YSYEKL. The CDR3 DNA reads as TGCGCCAGCAGCCAAGAAGGGACAGGGGATGGCTACACCTTC. Protein product: CASSQEGTGDGYTF.

V is TRBV6-2 or TRBV6-3 and J is TRBJ2-1, with TRBD2 identical over 8 bases. In germline, CDR1 is MNHEY, CDR2 SVGEGT. CDR3 size: 15 residues. The V gene end was trimmed by 7 bases and the J gene end by 4 bases; junction bases not matched to a gene: 9. CDR3 nucleotides: TGTGCCAGCAATTATGGTTCTAGCGGGTACAATGAGCAGTTCTTC. The encoded protein is CASNYGSSGYNEQFF.

This clonotype was recorded many times. The gene calls are TRBV4-1 and TRBJ2-3; D gene unclear. The ends were cut back, 4 bases at V and 0 bases at J, with 8 bases in the middle. Germline CDR1 MGHRA, CDR2 YSYEKL. The CDR3 covers 14 residues. The CDR3 bases are TGCGCCAGCAGCCTCCAGACTAGCACAGATACGCAGTATTTT. Encoded protein: CASSLQTSTDTQYF.

As to this clonotype: Compared with germline, one end of the junction differs, possibly owing to a read error. This sequence joins TRBV20-1 and TRBJ1-5, with D tentatively TRBD1 (5 bases). This CDR3 is built from 16 residues. The germline gives CDR1 DFQATT, CDR2 SNEGSKA (reference sequence). The chain's CDR3 is CCARSRQGQSNQPQHF. CDR3 in DNA: TGCTGTGCTAGGAGCCGCCAGGGCCAAAGCAATCAGCCCCAGCATTTT.

This clonotype was observed a handful of times. J is TRBJ1-3 and V is TRBV6-5, with a possible D match to TRBD1 (6 bases). V was pared by 4 bases and J by 2 bases, with 18 bases between. The CDR3 extends over 17 amino acids. Germline-derived CDR1 and CDR2 are MNHEY and SVGAGI. The CDR3 coding sequence is TGTGCCAGCAGTTCGATGACACAGGGAAGGACTGGAAACACCATATATTTT. Its protein is CASSSMTQGRTGNTIYF.

The CDR3 reads CASSYRPTSLDTQYF. CDR3 nucleotides: TGTGCCAGCAGTTACCGCCCAACTAGTTTAGATACGCAGTATTTT. This chain joins TRBV6-5 and TRBJ2-3; a weak D match, TRBD2 (5 bases). The CDR3 loop spans 15 amino acids. V was pared by 2 bases and J by 5 bases, with 14 bases between. Germline V lookup: CDR1 MNHEY, CDR2 SVGAGI.

The chain joins TRBV2 to TRBJ1-6; D not resolved. Looked up from germline, CDR1 is SNHLY and CDR2 is FYNNEI. V gave up 3 bases and J gave up 0 bases, with 9 bases separating them. The CDR3 is made up of 16 amino acids. CDR3 amino acids: CASSDGYSSYNSPLHF. Here the CDR3 DNA reads TGTGCCAGCAGTGACGGCTATAGCTCCTATAATTCACCCCTCCACTTT.

This clonotype appeared a few times. V and J are TRBV7-9 and TRBJ2-5, with 9 bases aligning to TRBD2. Per the germline V gene, CDR1 is SEHNR and CDR2 is FQNEAQ (reference sequence). The CDR3 contains 15 residues. V trimming: 5 bases; J trimming: 5 bases; junction bases outside the gene matches: 9. The CDR3 is CASSPVAGARETQYF. In nucleotides, the CDR3 is TGTGCCAGCAGCCCTGTAGCGGGGGCCAGGGAGACCCAGTACTTC.

This sequence joins TRBV5-1 and TRBJ2-7; 8 bases fit TRBD1. The CDR3 is made up of 13 amino acids. V was pared by 4 bases and J by 7 bases, with 7 bases of the junction left unmatched. Germline V CDR1 and CDR2: SGHRS, YFSETQ. The CDR3: CASSLNGQGEQYF. The CDR3 DNA is TGCGCCAGCAGCCTTAACGGACAGGGTGAGCAGTACTTC.

The rearrangement links TRBV5-1 to TRBJ2-7; TRBD1 agrees at 11 bases. The CDR3 has 16 amino acids. With V trimmed by 0 bases and J by 9 bases, 11 bases remained unmatched. Germline CDR1 and CDR2: SGHRS and YFSETQ. CDR3 nucleotides: TGCGCCAGCAGCTTGGCGGGACAGGGGGGCATCTTCGGGCAGTACTTC. This codes for CASSLAGQGGIFGQYF.

The V and J genes are TRBV9 and TRBJ2-1; perhaps TRBD2 as D (5 bases). Germline loops: CDR1 SGDLS, CDR2 YYNGEE. The CDR3 sequence is 14 residues long. The V gene lost 0 bases and the J gene lost 5 bases, with 9 bases spanning the gap. CDR3 protein: CASSVVGGHNEQFF. The CDR3 nucleotides read TGTGCCAGCAGCGTAGTTGGAGGTCACAATGAGCAGTTCTTC.

V is TRBV28 and J is TRBJ2-7; 9 positions agree with TRBD1. The CDR3 contains 14 residues. J lost 3 bases, V lost 7 bases, and 7 bases had no gene match. Germline CDR1 reads MDHEN; CDR2 reads SYDVKM. This CDR3 is CASNTGQGSYEQYF. CDR3 DNA sequence: TGTGCCAGCAATACCGGACAGGGGAGCTACGAGCAGTACTTC.

The rearrangement joins TRBV12-3 or TRBV12-4 to TRBJ2-2; 10 positions match TRBD2. V shed 6 bases and J 6 bases; nucleotides not matched to a gene: 7. CDR3 length: 15 residues. CDR3 sequence (DNA): TGTGCCAGCAGGCCTACTAGCGGGATTTCCGGGGAGCTGTTTTTT. Residues: CASRPTSGISGELFF.

The chain employs TRBV20-1 and TRBJ1-6; 8 positions agree with TRBD1. CDR1 is DFQATT, CDR2 SNEGSKA, per germline (reference sequence). V shed 1 base and J 7 bases; nucleotides not matched to a gene: 9. This CDR3 is 16 amino acids long. CDR3 DNA sequence: TGCAGTGCTAGAGCACTGACAGGGGCGTTGAATTCACCCCTCCACTTT. Encoded protein: CSARALTGALNSPLHF.

The CDR3 nucleotides are TGTGCCAGCAGTTTCTTTGCTGGACAGACAGGGTTCGAGCAGTACTTC. Translation: CASSFFAGQTGFEQYF. The chain combines TRBV28 with TRBJ2-7; 7 bases map to TRBD1. The CDR3 spans 16 residues. Germline CDR1 reads MDHEN; CDR2 reads SYDVKM. V trimming: 3 bases; J trimming: 6 bases; junction bases outside the gene matches: 14.

The table lists this clonotype with many counts. The J gene is TRBJ2-3, the V gene TRBV11-3; possibly TRBD2 for D (5 bases). From germline, CDR1 is SGHNT and CDR2 YENEEA. Trimming stripped 4 bases from V and 1 base from J, with 21 bases between. The length of the CDR3 is 18 residues. Written as DNA, the CDR3 is TGTGCCAGCAGCTCCGCTTATTGGGAGCGGATACGCACAGATACGCAGTATTTT. Translating it yields CASSSAYWERIRTDTQYF.

This clonotype was seen a few times. The chain combines TRBV4-3 with TRBJ2-5; 12 bases line up with TRBD2. The germline V gene has CDR1 LGHNA and CDR2 YSLEER. J lost 0 bases, V lost 2 bases, and 4 bases had no gene match. CDR3 size: 17 residues. CDR3 sequence (DNA): TGCGCCAGCAGCCAACGCCTAGCGGGAGGGAACCAAGAGACCCAGTACTTC. Its protein is CASSQRLAGGNQETQYF.

This clonotype was detected ten times or more. The rearrangement uses TRBV20-1 and TRBJ2-7; D is possibly TRBD2 (5 bases). The CDR3 sequence is 15 residues long. V dropped 1 base and J dropped 0 bases, with 13 bases sitting between them. CDR1 is DFQATT, CDR2 SNEGSKA, per germline (reference sequence). The CDR3 DNA is TGCAGTGCTAGAGTAGGGAGCCTCTTCTCCTACGAGCAGTACTTC. As protein: CSARVGSLFSYEQYF.